The rows below give T cell receptor beta chains drawn from one sample of a study of T cells in Graves' hyperthyroidism and ophthalmopathy. Using its own MiXCR run on the multiplex PCR reads, TCRdb lists one record per CDR3 protein. Counted here are some 550,000 distinct CDR3 sequences, 15% to 20% occurring once; the ten biggest clones make up around 3.3%. Sequencing was carried out using blood. These receptors were taken from a woman between 40 and 55 years old with Graves' ophthalmopathy. CDR3s include the opening cysteine and the closing phenylalanine or tryptophan. D genes are given only for firm matches. Expanded clones are given a class, and other clones once, few, many or no size at all.

V	D	J	size	DNA	CDR3
TRBV2	TRBD1	TRBJ1-4	many	TGTGCCAGCAGGGAACAGGGGGCGCATGAAAAACTGTTTTTT	CASREQGAHEKLFF
TRBV30	TRBD2	TRBJ2-1	many	TGTGCCTGGAGGGGTAGCGGGATCTCCTACAATGAGCAGTTCTTC	CAWRGSGISYNEQFF
TRBV6-1	TRBD1	TRBJ2-5	many	TGTGCCAGCAGGCCTACAGGGGTAGCTCGTGAGACCCAGTACTTC	CASRPTGVARETQYF
TRBV3-1	NA	TRBJ1-2	many	TGTGCCAGCAGCCGGGGGCTTGGCTACACCTTC	CASSRGLGYTF
TRBV3-1	NA	TRBJ2-3	many	TGTGCCAGCAGCCAAGGCAGTGGGGCAGATACGCAGTATTTT	CASSQGSGADTQYF
TRBV4-1	TRBD1	TRBJ2-7	NA	TGCGCCAGCAGCCTTCTCGTCGACAGGGCCTACGAGCAGTACTTC	CASSLLVDRAYEQYF
TRBV5-1	NA	TRBJ2-5	NA	TGCGCCAGCAGCTTTTCGGACCCTTTGGAGGCCCAGTACTTC	CASSFSDPLEAQYF
TRBV12-3/TRBV12-4	TRBD2	TRBJ2-1	many	TGTGCCAGCAGCACGACTAGCGGTGGAAACAATGAGCAGTTCTTC	CASSTTSGGNNEQFF
TRBV3-1	NA	TRBJ1-6	few	TGTGCCAGCAGCCAGTGGGAGGAGTCACCCCTCCACTTT	CASSQWEESPLHF
TRBV19	NA	TRBJ1-2	NA	TGTGCCAGTAGGAATACAGAACCCTATGGCTACACCTTC	CASRNTEPYGYTF
TRBV20-1	NA	TRBJ2-5	NA	TGCAGTGCAGAACAAGAGACCCAGTACTTC	CSAEQETQYF
TRBV6-4	NA	TRBJ1-1	NA	TGTGCCAGCAGTGACTCCCAGGGAATGAACACTGAAGCTTTCTTT	CASSDSQGMNTEAFF
TRBV28	TRBD2	TRBJ2-7	many	TGTGCCAGCAGTTTAGGGAGGGACCTGTACGAGCAGTACTTC	CASSLGRDLYEQYF
TRBV7-6	NA	TRBJ2-3	NA	TGTGCCAGCAGCCCGGAGGTGGGCACAGATACGCAGTATTTT	CASSPEVGTDTQYF